This T cell receptor beta chain was documented in a study of CXCR3-negative and CXCR3-positive naive CD8 T cells. Each TRB cDNA library was prepared by 5' RACE (with UMI labels). TCRdb re-called the 5' RACE reads and catalogs CDR3 proteins one per entry, DNA excluded. Seen in this sample are about 120,000 distinct CDR3 sequences; the ten most common clones hold around 0.35%. Study results and caveats: Fresh PBMCs were used in most assays, and CXCR3 expression partially decreased after cryopreservation. Both naive subsets showed comparably high diversity, and memory CD8+ cells showed much lower diversity. Comparison of naive CXCR3-negative and CXCR3-positive cells revealed similar TRBV-TRBJ usage, while memory cells differed. Comparison of naive cells showed more hydrophobic TRB CDR3s in CXCR3-positive than in CXCR3-negative naive cells.

Details on this clonotype: Its antigen is not identified.

CDR3 size: 15 residues. The germline gives CDR1 SGHAT, CDR2 FQNNGV. Sequencing was done on a sample of naive CXCR3+ CD8+ T cells from blood. Subset defined: CD45RO-CCR7+CD27+CD95- naive CD8+ T cells expressing CXCR3 (TNR3+). The genes are TRBV11-2 and TRBJ2-7; TCRdb's assignment of TRBD2 cannot be checked, as there is no DNA. This receptor was identified in a human donor in good health. Some clones in this sample may be carry-over from other donors' samples. This CDR3 reads CASSRWREKLDEQYF. The variable domain in full, completed from reference TRBV11-2 and TRBJ2-7, reads EAGVAQSPRYKIIEKRQSVAFWCNPISGHATLYWYQQILGQGPKLLIQFQNNGVVDDSQLPKDRFSAERLKGVDSTLKIQPAKLEDSAVYLCASSRWREKLDEQYFGPGTRLTVT.